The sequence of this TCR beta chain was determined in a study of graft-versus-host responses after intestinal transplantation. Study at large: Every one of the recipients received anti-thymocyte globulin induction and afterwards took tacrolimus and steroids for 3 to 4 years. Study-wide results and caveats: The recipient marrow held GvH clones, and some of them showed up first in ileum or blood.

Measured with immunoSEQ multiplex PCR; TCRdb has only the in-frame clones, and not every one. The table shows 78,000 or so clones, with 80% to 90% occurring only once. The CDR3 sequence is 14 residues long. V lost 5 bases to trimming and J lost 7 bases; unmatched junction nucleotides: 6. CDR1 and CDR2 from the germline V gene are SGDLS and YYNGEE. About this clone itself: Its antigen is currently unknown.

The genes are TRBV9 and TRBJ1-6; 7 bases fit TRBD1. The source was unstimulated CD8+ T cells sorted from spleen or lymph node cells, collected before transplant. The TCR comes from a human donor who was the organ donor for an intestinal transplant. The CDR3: CASSYRQGNSPLHF. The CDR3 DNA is TGTGCCAGCAGTTACAGACAGGGCAATTCACCCCTCCACTTT. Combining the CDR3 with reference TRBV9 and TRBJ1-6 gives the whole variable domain DSGVTQTPKHLITATGQRVTLRCSPRSGDLSVYWYQQSLDQGLQFLIQYYNGEERAKGNILERFSAQQFPDLHSELNLSSLELGDSALYFCASSYRQGNSPLHFGNGTRLTVT.